Shown below are 18 T cell receptor beta chains from a single sample sequenced in a study of blood T cell repertoires in COVID-19. Data came from immunoSEQ multiplex PCR; TCRdb stores just in-frame clones and leaves some out. The sample gives 150,000 or so clones, over 75% of which show up once; 13% is in the top ten. Sequencing was performed on peripheral blood. The receptors were sampled from a man younger than 30 with COVID-19, enrolled during active disease.

About this clone itself: Relative to the germline gene, one junction end is altered; a read error may explain this. V gene TRBV30 combines with J gene TRBJ1-4, with TRBD1 matching 7 bases. CDR3 length equals 13 residues. In germline, CDR1 is GTSNPN, CDR2 SVGIG (reference sequence). The CDR3 DNA follows: TGTGCCTGGGCGGGACAGTCTAATGAAAAACTGCTTTTT. This codes for CAWAGQSNEKLLF.

The chain couples TRBV14 to TRBJ2-5; tentative D call: TRBD1 (6 bases). Germline-derived CDR1 and CDR2 are SGHDN and FVKESK. The CDR3 length is 14 residues. V was clipped by 2 bases and J by 2 bases, with 9 bases between them. The CDR3 is CASSQIRGQETQYF. In nucleotides, the CDR3 is TGTGCCAGCAGCCAAATCAGGGGTCAAGAGACCCAGTACTTC.

As for this clone: One end of the junction does not line up with germline, which may come from a read error. The chain links TRBV7-2 to TRBJ2-7; TRBD2 agrees at 15 bases. CDR3 length equals 18 residues. Germline V gene lookup returns CDR1 SGHTA and CDR2 FQGNSA. The CDR3 reads CASTLGLAGGPTAYEQYF. The DNA of the CDR3 is TGTGCCAGCACCTTAGGACTAGCGGGAGGGCCTACGGCCTACGAGCAGTACTTC.

The V gene is TRBV9, the J gene TRBJ2-2; 7 nucleotides line up with TRBD2. The J segment lost 7 bases and the V segment lost 2 bases, leaving 11 bases of the junction unmatched. This CDR3 region has 16 residues. From germline, CDR1 is SGDLS and CDR2 YYNGEE. CDR3 coding DNA: TGTGCCAGCAGCGTTTTGCGGGGGAGCGGCGTCGGGGAGCTGTTTTTT. Its protein product is CASSVLRGSGVGELFF.

The chain uses TRBV7-2 and TRBJ2-1, with 13 bases matching TRBD2. The CDR3 extends over 19 amino acids. Trimming removed 5 bases from V and 8 bases from J; junction bases left unmatched: 18. Germline V CDR1 and CDR2: SGHTA, FQGNSA. CDR3 in amino acids: CASSPPGLAGVLQFDEQFF. The CDR3 coding sequence is TGTGCCAGCAGCCCTCCAGGACTAGCGGGAGTTTTACAATTCGATGAGCAGTTCTTC. Together with reference TRBV7-2 and TRBJ2-1, the CDR3 gives the full variable domain: GAGVSQSPSNKVTEKGKDVELRCDPISGHTALYWYRQSLGQGLEFLIYFQGNSAPDKSGLPSDRFSAERTGGSVSTLTIQRTQQEDSAVYLCASSPPGLAGVLQFDEQFFGPGTRLTVL.

This clone was seen a single time. V and J are TRBV18 and TRBJ1-5; tentative D call: TRBD1 (6 bases). The CDR3 runs 16 residues. The ends were cut back, 2 bases at V and 0 bases at J, with 11 bases in the middle. Germline CDR1 is KGHSH and CDR2 is LQKENI. This chain's CDR3 is CASSPRGKDSNQPQHF. CDR3 nucleotide sequence: TGTGCCAGCTCACCAAGGGGGAAAGATAGCAATCAGCCCCAGCATTTT.

The genes are TRBV9 and TRBJ2-7, with a tentative D call TRBD1 (5 bases). This CDR3 has 15 residues. V was pared by 0 bases and J by 2 bases, with 12 bases between. The germline V gene encodes CDR1 SGDLS and CDR2 YYNGEE. The CDR3 spells CASSVEAGLPYEQYF. Here the CDR3 DNA reads TGTGCCAGCAGCGTAGAGGCAGGGCTGCCCTACGAGCAGTACTTC.

V and J are TRBV5-4 and TRBJ2-3; 9 nucleotides agree with TRBD2. The CDR3 totals 13 residues. The ends lost 7 bases at V and 1 base at J; junction bases unmatched: 1. CDR1 and CDR2 from the germline V gene are SGHNT and YYREEE (reference sequence). CDR3 nucleotides: TGTGCCAGCTCTAGCGGGGGCACAGATACGCAGTATTTT. Amino acid sequence: CASSSGGTDTQYF.

The chain couples TRBV7-9 to TRBJ1-1; D unresolved. CDR3 size: 14 residues. Germline values: CDR1 SEHNR, CDR2 FQNEAQ (reference sequence). Trimming cost V 5 bases and J 2 bases, with 12 bases left between them. For the CDR3, the DNA is TGTGCCAGCAGCCCTTCCAGTTTTAACACTGAAGCTTTCTTT. Protein sequence: CASSPSSFNTEAFF.

The chain links TRBV5-5 to TRBJ2-1; D possibly corresponds to TRBD2 (6 bases). CDR1 is SGHKS and CDR2 is YYEKEE in the germline V gene (reference sequence). Trimming took off 4 bases at V and 0 bases at J, with 14 bases between the two ends. The CDR3 runs 16 residues. This CDR3 is CASSPGTGSSYNEQFF. For the CDR3, the DNA is TGTGCCAGCAGCCCAGGGACTGGGAGCTCCTACAATGAGCAGTTCTTC.

The rearrangement uses TRBV7-2 and TRBJ2-7; D may be TRBD2 (5 bases). This CDR3 has 14 residues. Germline V gene lookup returns CDR1 SGHTA and CDR2 FQGNSA. Between the trimmed V and J ends, which lost 3 bases and 0 bases, there was a span of 9 bases. CDR3 protein: CASSFERTSYEQYF. CDR3 nucleotides: TGTGCCAGCAGCTTTGAGCGGACCTCCTACGAGCAGTACTTC.

The chain uses TRBV29-1 and TRBJ2-2, with 9 bases fitting TRBD2. Germline V gene data show CDR1 as SQVTM and CDR2 as ANQGSEA. The CDR3 length is 16 residues. J was trimmed by 2 bases and V by 7 bases; bases with no gene match: 11. Here the CDR3 DNA reads TGCAGCGCCCGGGTCCGGCTAGCGGGAAACACCGGGGAGCTGTTTTTT. Its translation is CSARVRLAGNTGELFF.

V usage is TRBV27 and J usage is TRBJ1-5; tentatively, D is TRBD1 (6 bases). V lost 5 bases, J lost 4 bases, and 15 bases lay in between. This CDR3 has 15 amino acids. Per the germline V gene, CDR1 is MNHEY and CDR2 is SMNVEV (reference sequence). For the CDR3, the DNA is TGTGCCAGCAGTAATATCGACAGGAGAAATCAGCCCCAGCATTTT. Amino acids: CASSNIDRRNQPQHF.

This clone was detected once. At one end, the junction sequence differs from germline, possibly due to a read error. The chain is built from TRBV19 and TRBJ1-4; TRBD1 matches 7 bases. Looked up from germline, CDR1 is LNHDA and CDR2 is SQIVND (reference sequence). CDR3 length equals 14 residues. Here the CDR3 reads CASSTGATNEKLLF. The CDR3 nucleotides are TGTGCCAGTAGCACAGGGGCAACTAATGAAAAACTGCTTTTT. Full variable domain (outside the CDR3, taken from reference TRBV19 and TRBJ1-4): DGGITQSPKYLFRKEGQNVTLSCEQNLNHDAMYWYRQDPGQGLRLIYYSQIVNDFQKGDIAEGYSVSREKKESFPLTVTSAQKNPTAFYLCASSTGATNEKLLFGSGTQLSVL.

The chain recombines TRBV9 with TRBJ2-3, with D perhaps TRBD2 (6 bases). V gave up 3 bases and J gave up 0 bases, with 11 bases separating them. Germline V gene lookup returns CDR1 SGDLS and CDR2 YYNGEE. The CDR3 is made up of 15 amino acids. CDR3 loop: CASSEWGRSTDTQYF. The CDR3, as DNA: TGTGCCAGCAGCGAGTGGGGGAGGAGCACAGATACGCAGTATTTT.

The V and J genes are TRBV25-1 and TRBJ2-1; 11 nucleotides agree with TRBD1. Trimming removed 3 bases from V and 7 bases from J; junction bases left unmatched: 5. The germline V gene encodes CDR1 MGHDK and CDR2 SYGVNS. The length of the CDR3 is 15 residues. CDR3 nucleotide sequence: TGTGCCAGCAGTGATAGGACAGGGGGCCGAAATGAGCAGTTCTTC. It yields the protein CASSDRTGGRNEQFF.

The genes are TRBV7-2 and TRBJ1-5; 12 nucleotides line up with TRBD1. Unmatched junction bases numbered 2, after V lost 5 bases and J lost 6 bases. The CDR3 totals 14 residues. The germline V gene encodes CDR1 SGHTA and CDR2 FQGNSA. CDR3 region: CASSRDRGLQPQHF. The CDR3 DNA follows: TGTGCCAGCAGCCGGGACAGGGGGCTTCAGCCCCAGCATTTT. Together with reference TRBV7-2 and TRBJ1-5, the CDR3 gives the full variable domain: GAGVSQSPSNKVTEKGKDVELRCDPISGHTALYWYRQSLGQGLEFLIYFQGNSAPDKSGLPSDRFSAERTGGSVSTLTIQRTQQEDSAVYLCASSRDRGLQPQHFGDGTRLSIL.

This sequence joins TRBV11-2 and TRBJ2-3, with D uncertain. The V and J ends lost 0 bases and 0 bases respectively, with 13 bases between them. The CDR3 length is 17 residues. Germline-derived CDR1 and CDR2 are SGHAT and FQNNGV. The CDR3 DNA reads as TGTGCCAGCAGCTTAGATTACCTGAGCCCTAGCACAGATACGCAGTATTTT. Residues: CASSLDYLSPSTDTQYF. The variable domain in full, with the rest retrieved from reference TRBV11-2 and TRBJ2-3, is EAGVAQSPRYKIIEKRQSVAFWCNPISGHATLYWYQQILGQGPKLLIQFQNNGVVDDSQLPKDRFSAERLKGVDSTLKIQPAKLEDSAVYLCASSLDYLSPSTDTQYFGPGTRLTVL.